The rows below give T cell receptor beta chains drawn from one sample of a study of T cells in Graves' hyperthyroidism and ophthalmopathy. TCRdb reanalysed the multiplex PCR reads using MiXCR and keeps one entry per CDR3 protein. The table records about 540,000 distinct CDR3 sequences, about half of them present only once. The sample was peripheral blood or thyroid tissue (not recorded which). These receptor sequences come from a woman under 30 with Graves' hyperthyroidism. Each CDR3 is given with its conserved first and last residue. The order of the fields is clone size, D gene, V gene, J gene, CDR3 DNA, CDR3 protein. The D gene is left open where the match is weak. Size tells how often a clone was seen (once, few, many) or the class of an expanded clone, and some rows leave it out.

clone size: .; D gene: .; V gene: TRBV5-4; J gene: TRBJ2-5; CDR3 DNA: TGTGCCAGCAGCCTTCCGGGACCTGGGGAGGAAGAGACCCAGTACTTC; CDR3 protein: CASSLPGPGEEETQYF
clone size: many; D gene: TRBD1; V gene: TRBV29-1; J gene: TRBJ1-2; CDR3 DNA: TGCAGCGTTGAGGGACAGGATATTCGTGGCTACACCTTC; CDR3 protein: CSVEGQDIRGYTF
clone size: few; D gene: .; V gene: TRBV20-1; J gene: TRBJ1-2; CDR3 DNA: TGCAGTGCTAGTATCCACAGGGAGGGTGGCTACACCTTC; CDR3 protein: CSASIHREGGYTF
clone size: .; D gene: .; V gene: TRBV5-1; J gene: TRBJ2-2; CDR3 DNA: TGCGCCAGCGGGCGGGGGAACACCGGGGAGCTGTTTTTT; CDR3 protein: CASGRGNTGELFF
clone size: many; D gene: .; V gene: TRBV25-1; J gene: TRBJ1-3; CDR3 DNA: TGTGCCAGCAGTGGGCCAACGGGAAACACCATATATTTT; CDR3 protein: CASSGPTGNTIYF
clone size: many; D gene: .; V gene: TRBV7-8; J gene: TRBJ2-7; CDR3 DNA: TGTGCCAGCAGCCCGACGTGGGATGGCGAGCAGTACTTC; CDR3 protein: CASSPTWDGEQYF
clone size: many; D gene: .; V gene: TRBV24-1; J gene: TRBJ1-5; CDR3 DNA: TGTGCCACCAGTGGGACAACCGATAGCAATCAGCCCCAGCATTTT; CDR3 protein: CATSGTTDSNQPQHF
clone size: .; D gene: TRBD2; V gene: TRBV19; J gene: TRBJ2-2; CDR3 DNA: TGTGCCACCCTCAAGGTGGCGGGAGGGAATACCGGGGAGCTGTTTTTT; CDR3 protein: CATLKVAGGNTGELFF
clone size: few; D gene: .; V gene: TRBV12-3/TRBV12-4; J gene: TRBJ2-7; CDR3 DNA: TGTGCCAGCAGTTTCGTCGCTCGGGCCTACGAGCAGTACTTC; CDR3 protein: CASSFVARAYEQYF
clone size: .; D gene: .; V gene: TRBV2; J gene: TRBJ1-3; CDR3 DNA: TGTGCCAGGGCCGGGACCTCTGGAAACACCATATATTTT; CDR3 protein: CARAGTSGNTIYF
clone size: .; D gene: .; V gene: TRBV2; J gene: TRBJ2-5; CDR3 DNA: TGTGCCAGCAGTTCTATGGGGGAGACCCAGTACTTC; CDR3 protein: CASSSMGETQYF
clone size: .; D gene: .; V gene: TRBV12-3/TRBV12-4; J gene: TRBJ1-1; CDR3 DNA: TGTGCCAGCATCTTGGGGGCGCTGAACACTGAAGCTTTCTTT; CDR3 protein: CASILGALNTEAFF
clone size: .; D gene: .; V gene: TRBV20-1; J gene: TRBJ2-2; CDR3 DNA: TGCAGTGCTAGGGAACAGAACACCGGGGAGCTGTTTTTT; CDR3 protein: CSAREQNTGELFF
clone size: .; D gene: TRBD1; V gene: TRBV6-6; J gene: TRBJ1-2; CDR3 DNA: TGTGCCAGCAGACAGGGGGCGCTGACCTATGGCTACACCTTC; CDR3 protein: CASRQGALTYGYTF
clone size: .; D gene: TRBD1; V gene: TRBV20-1; J gene: TRBJ1-5; CDR3 DNA: TGCAGTGCTCAGGGGTATATAAGGACAGGGGTAGATCAGCCCCAGCATTTT; CDR3 protein: CSAQGYIRTGVDQPQHF
clone size: many; D gene: .; V gene: TRBV7-9; J gene: TRBJ1-1; CDR3 DNA: TGTGCCAGCAACCGCGACACCGGTACCACTGAAGCTTTCTTT; CDR3 protein: CASNRDTGTTEAFF
clone size: .; D gene: .; V gene: TRBV24-1; J gene: TRBJ2-7; CDR3 DNA: TGTGCCACCAGTGAGAGGGGTAGTATCTACGAGCAGTACTTC; CDR3 protein: CATSERGSIYEQYF
clone size: .; D gene: TRBD2; V gene: TRBV7-3; J gene: TRBJ2-5; CDR3 DNA: TGTGCCAGCAGCCACCAGGGACTAGCGGGAGGACAAGAGACCCAGTACTTC; CDR3 protein: CASSHQGLAGGQETQYF